This T cell receptor beta chain was profiled in a study of shared clonotypes between healthy human individuals (dated by TCRdb to about 2020). About the investigation overall: A couple of women and three men aged 18 to 49 years were included in the cohort. Libraries were prepared and TCR repertoires were sequenced by different laboratories using diverse techniques, in order to increase sequencing depth and limit assay-specific biases. Each donor's leukapheresis produced roughly between roughly 0.85 and 9.5 billion PBMCs. For each donor, three plates each were used for CD4 naive and CD4 memory, two plates were used for CD8 naive, and one plate was used for CD8 memory. To estimate repertoire size and how much clonotypes are shared between individuals, the study performed deep sequencing of blood TCR repertoires from a few healthy adults. Broader findings and caveats from the paper: Sampling was limited to blood, and TCR repertoires in tissue likely differ from TCR repertoires in blood. Because the study included a small number of donors, the genetic and exposure-history diversity represented was limited. When a handful of donors were compared, the shared fraction of clonotypes was approximately 5% for naive CD4, approximately 3.5% for naive CD8, about 2.5% for memory CD4, and approximately 0.4% for memory CD8. Based on pairwise subsampling, the degree of clonotype sharing among donors was expected to be affected by sequencing depth. Naive subsets generally had larger estimated clonotype richness than memory subsets. Incomplete sequencing was indicated by rarefaction of sorted-subset datasets, despite the large sequencing depth. Clonotypes shared by all four sorted-subset donors showed higher generation probabilities than non-shared clonotypes.

With respect to this clone: It has no known antigen specificity. No base qualities exist here, and no much larger clone lies one base off it.

CD8 naive samples were obtained by positive selection for CCR7 among CD45RO-negative cells, yielding a CD45RA+CCR7+ population from which TemRA cells were excluded. Healthy HIV-negative adults with no recently reported acute infections or vaccinations were included as donors. Every donor was a Caucasian adult living in Nashville, Tennessee, USA. Blood was obtained by leukapheresis, after which PBMCs were separated by Ficoll-Histopaque density gradient centrifugation and cryopreserved in liquid nitrogen vapor phase. Purity and quantity of every magnetically sorted T cell population were checked by analytical flow cytometry. Each sorted fraction had its genomic DNA isolated and then quantified by UV absorbance on a Nanodrop 2000c. TCR CDR3 regions were amplified from genomic DNA by multiplex PCR using the deep immunoSEQ assay. Extracted genomic DNA from each cell subset was distributed evenly across all wells of several immunoSEQ 96-well plates, and each plate was treated as a replicate. For sorted subsets, each replicate PCR was loaded with roughly 0.2 ug genomic DNA, equivalent to roughly 30,000 T cell genomes. Purified libraries were quantified with a Qubit 3.0 fluorometer, sized on a Bioanalyzer 2100, and re-quantified with the KAPA Library Quantification kit. Every immunoSEQ 96-well plate was sequenced on a separate single-read 150-cycle Illumina NextSeq 550 flow cell. As for the original processing: Because the immunoSEQ output included only junctional sequences and no quality scores, the filtering could not be the same as the filtering used for full-length reads. To assign V/J genes and CDR3, sequences were annotated against IMGT germline references using PyIR, a Python wrapper for IgBLAST v1.9. Reads were filtered out if the reads had weak V/J assignments (E-value above 1e-6), no CDR3, stop codons, out-of-frame junctions, or ambiguous translated residues. A V3J clonotype was defined by an identical inferred V gene, J gene, and CDR3 amino acid sequence. Percentage overlap between repertoires was calculated by dividing the number of shared unique clonotypes by the size of the smaller repertoire. Repertoire richness was assessed with RTK rarefaction, the Chao1 estimator, and Recon v2.1 estimates of unobserved clonotypes. OLGA was used to compute generation probabilities for all TCRbeta clonotypes that the gDNA method yielded from several donors. As stored in TCRdb, this immuneACCESS dataset retains in-frame rearrangements with V and J assigned. A fraction of the clones does not appear; measured against another copy, unresolved V genes explain less than half of the discrepancy, and the remainder lacks a known reason. That table furnishes V, J and clone size, whereas the DNA furnished D and trimming. The sample contains roughly 2.1 million clones, 85% to 95% of them found a single time. The top ten clonotypes cover roughly 1.8% of the sample.

V lost 0 bases and J lost 2 bases; the stretch between them is 10 bases long. From the cysteine through the phenylalanine, the CDR3 covers 15 amino acids. CDR3 DNA is the only sequence kept; it has 45 bases, read in frame from the first base. The germline V gene supplies CDR1 MNHEY and CDR2 SVGAGI. The sequence links TRBV6-5 to TRBJ1-2; a confident D gene designation cannot be given. The sample comprised naive CD8+ T cells from PBMCs. Taken with the paper, the label for cell subset or site translates to: CD45RA+CCR7+. The sequence was obtained from a man aged 18 to 29 in good health. Some clones in this sample may be carry-over from other donors' samples. The CDR3 protein: CASSYSIKTNYGYTF. The DNA sequence is given as TGTGCCAGCAGTTACTCGATCAAGACGAACTATGGCTACACCTTC.